Sequencing of this T cell receptor (beta chain) was carried out in a study of T cells in Graves' hyperthyroidism and ophthalmopathy. Reasons for excluding patients were uncontrolled infection, other autoimmune disease, pregnancy or lactation. Using around 10 ml of fresh peripheral blood, PBMCs were prepared. The CDR3 regions of TCR beta were amplified from RNA transcripts. HTBI primers were employed in a first-round RT-PCR of the TCR CDR3. TCRdb analysed the multiplex PCR reads with MiXCR anew, one entry per CDR3 protein. Of a few hundred thousand distinct CDR3 sequences listed, about a sixth are singletons. Trimming cost V 3 bases and J 0 bases; bases outside gene matches: 5. Germline V gives CDR1 DFQATT, CDR2 SNEGSKA (reference sequence). This CDR3 contains 15 residues.

This TCR came from a woman in her 30s with Graves' hyperthyroidism. Input material: blood. The chain links TRBV20-1 to TRBJ2-1, with TRBD2 identical over 7 bases. This chain's CDR3 is CSASLAESSYNEQFF. The CDR3 DNA reads TGCAGTGCTAGTCTAGCGGAAAGCTCCTACAATGAGCAGTTCTTC.